What follows are 32 T cell receptor beta chains derived from one specimen sequenced in a study of T cell responses to AZD1222 COVID-19 vaccine. The table came from immunoSEQ multiplex PCR; TCRdb's copy has only in-frame clones and leaves some out. The sample lists 150,000 or so clones, roughly 90% occurring once. The sequencing here drew on peripheral blood, taken on day 0 of AZD1222 vaccination. Every receptor here comes from an adult in good health.

The CDR3 here is CASSDRGNYGYTF. Written as DNA, the CDR3 is TGTGCCAGCAGCGACAGGGGGAACTATGGCTACACCTTC. The chain joins TRBV7-2 to TRBJ1-2; 9 bases line up with TRBD1. Per germline, CDR1 SGHTA and CDR2 FQGNSA. V was pared by 5 bases and J by 2 bases, with 0 bases of the junction left unmatched. The CDR3 spans 13 residues.

This chain links TRBV6-5 with TRBJ1-1, with D possibly TRBD1 on 5 matching bases. The CDR3 is 12 residues long. Between the trimmed V and J ends, which lost 5 bases and 4 bases, there was a span of 8 bases. The germline gives CDR1 MNHEY, CDR2 SVGAGI. The CDR3: CASSSGGTEAFF. DNA for the CDR3: TGTGCCAGCAGTAGTGGGGGCACTGAAGCTTTCTTT.

The chain couples TRBV5-1 to TRBJ1-1; unclear D gene. Germline V gene sequence: CDR1 SGHRS, CDR2 YFSETQ. There are 14 residues in the CDR3. V dropped 0 bases and J dropped 3 bases, with 9 bases sitting between them. The CDR3 spells CASSLAGGYTEAFF. Written as DNA, the CDR3 is TGCGCCAGCAGCTTGGCGGGAGGATACACTGAAGCTTTCTTT.

The chain uses TRBV24-1 and TRBJ2-1, with TRBD2 identical over 7 bases. From germline, CDR1 is KGHDR and CDR2 SFDVKD. The CDR3 has 16 amino acids. V was clipped by 0 bases and J by 4 bases; unmatched bases: 5. DNA of the CDR3: TGTGCCACCAGTGATTTGTCTGCGGGAGAGTACAATGAGCAGTTCTTC. Protein sequence: CATSDLSAGEYNEQFF.

This sequence joins TRBV29-1 and TRBJ1-3, with D perhaps matching TRBD1 (5 bases). Trimming left V 5 bases short and J 3 bases short, with 8 bases between. Germline V gene sequence: CDR1 SQVTM, CDR2 ANQGSEA. This CDR3 spans 12 amino acids. Here the CDR3 reads CSVWGGGNTIYF. DNA of the CDR3: TGCAGCGTTTGGGGGGGTGGAAACACCATATATTTT.

As for this clone: The sample holds other DNA sequences that translate to the same CDR3. The chain joins TRBV10-1 to TRBJ2-7; TRBD2 matches at 13 bases. The CDR3 has 16 amino acids. The ends lost 6 bases at V and 13 bases at J; junction bases unmatched: 18. The germline V gene has CDR1 WNHNN and CDR2 SYGVQD (reference sequence). The CDR3 DNA sequence: TGCGCCAGCAGCCCTCCTTACACTAGCGGGAGGGCCGAGGGATACTTC. This translates into CASSPPYTSGRAEGYF.

The chain has TRBV5-1 and TRBJ2-2, with TRBD1 matching over 7 bases. The CDR3 is made up of 14 amino acids. Germline trimming cut 2 bases from V and 4 bases from J; bases unmatched to any gene: 2. Germline-derived CDR1 and CDR2 are SGHRS and YFSETQ. CDR3 in amino acids: CASSLGGLTGELFF. The CDR3 bases are TGCGCCAGCAGCTTAGGGGGCCTCACCGGGGAGCTGTTTTTT.

V gene TRBV9 combines with J gene TRBJ2-4, with 10 bases aligning to TRBD2. Germline loops: CDR1 SGDLS, CDR2 YYNGEE. V lost 3 bases and J lost 8; bases outside the gene matches: 8. This CDR3 has 15 amino acids. In DNA, the CDR3 is TGTGCCAGCAGCGCCCTAGCGGGAGAGATGGACATTCAGTACTTC. The encoded protein is CASSALAGEMDIQYF.

A single count supports this clone. V usage is TRBV7-8 and J usage is TRBJ1-4, with no clear D. From germline, CDR1 is SGHVS and CDR2 FQNEAQ. V lost 6 bases to trimming and J lost 7 bases, with 15 bases between them. The CDR3 sequence is 14 residues long. CDR3 bases: TGTGCCAGCAGTATAAGGCCCTTTCGTGAAAAACTGTTTTTT. It encodes CASSIRPFREKLFF.

This chain connects TRBV28 to TRBJ1-1; D unresolved. This CDR3 comprises 16 residues. Trimming stripped 3 bases from V and 1 base from J, with 15 bases between. Germline V CDR1 and CDR2: MDHEN, SYDVKM. The CDR3 sequence: CASSFQLIRENTEAFF. CDR3 DNA sequence: TGTGCCAGCAGTTTCCAGCTTATCCGAGAGAACACTGAAGCTTTCTTT.

The chain uses TRBV30 and TRBJ1-5, with 9 positions matching TRBD1. The CDR3 extends over 14 amino acids. CDR1 and CDR2 from the germline V gene are GTSNPN and SVGIG (reference sequence). The junction had 4 bases not matched to a gene; V was cut back by 2 bases and J by 5 bases. CDR3 protein: CAWSTGTGHQPQHF. The CDR3 DNA reads TGTGCCTGGAGTACAGGGACAGGGCATCAGCCCCAGCATTTT.

Turning to this clone: Compared with germline, one end of the junction differs, possibly owing to a read error. The rearrangement links TRBV7-2 to TRBJ1-1; unclear D gene. The length of the CDR3 is 13 residues. Germline values: CDR1 SGHTA, CDR2 FQGNSA. CDR3 DNA: TGTGCCAGCAGCACGACGCAGAGGGAAAGGCTTGACTTT. Residues: CASSTTQRERLDF.

This chain joins TRBV30 and TRBJ1-2; TRBD1 agrees at 7 bases. CDR3 length: 13 residues. Germline trimming cut 2 bases from V and 5 bases from J; bases unmatched to any gene: 5. Germline V gene data show CDR1 as GTSNPN and CDR2 as SVGIG (reference sequence). In DNA, the CDR3 is TGTGCCTGGAGTCCCCCAGGGGGGTATGGCTACACCTTC. Translating it yields CAWSPPGGYGYTF.

This sequence joins TRBV24-1 and TRBJ2-7, with 11 nucleotides matching TRBD1. With 4 bases clipped from V and 9 bases from J, the junction kept 10 bases outside the gene matches. The CDR3 runs 15 residues. Germline V gives CDR1 KGHDR, CDR2 SFDVKD. The DNA of the CDR3 is TGTGCCACCAGTGACCAAGGGACAGGGGGGAATCCGCAGTACTTC. It translates to CATSDQGTGGNPQYF.

In nucleotides, the CDR3 is TGTGCCAGCAGCCAGGACAGTTTGAGCAATCAGCCCCAGCATTTT. Translation: CASSQDSLSNQPQHF. This chain joins TRBV3-1 (or the pseudogene TRBV3-2) and TRBJ1-5, with D possibly being TRBD1 (6 bases). Trimming cost V 3 bases and J 1 base, with 10 bases left between them. This CDR3 spans 15 amino acids. Germline lookup yields CDR1 LGHDT and CDR2 YNNKEL (reference sequence).

The chain uses TRBV11-3 and TRBJ2-7; TRBD2 matches 7 bases. The CDR3 consists of 14 residues. The germline V gene encodes CDR1 SGHNT and CDR2 YENEEA. V shed 5 bases and J 1 base; nucleotides not matched to a gene: 5. The CDR3 sequence: CASSARTSSYEQYF. DNA of the CDR3: TGTGCCAGCAGCGCAAGGACTAGTTCCTACGAGCAGTACTTC.

This chain connects TRBV11-2 to TRBJ2-7; TRBD2 might be the D (6 bases). The CDR3 is 15 residues long. The germline CDR1 and CDR2 sequences are SGHAT and FQNNGV. Deletions cut 1 base from V and 2 bases from J, with 12 bases between. The CDR3 region has the DNA TGTGCCAGCAGCTTAGGCACTAGGAGGGCCTACGAGCAGTACTTC. This sequence encodes CASSLGTRRAYEQYF.

The V gene is TRBV28, the J gene TRBJ1-2; possibly TRBD1 for D (5 bases). From germline, CDR1 is MDHEN and CDR2 SYDVKM. The CDR3 covers 16 residues. Trimming removed 5 bases from V and 0 bases from J, with 16 bases in between. The CDR3 region is CASSQQPGTANYGYTF. For the CDR3, the DNA is TGTGCCAGCAGTCAACAACCCGGGACGGCTAACTATGGCTACACCTTC.

The rearrangement uses TRBV6-4 and TRBJ1-1; D not certain. CDR3 size: 13 residues. Germline CDR1 reads MRHNA; CDR2 reads SNTAGT. Trimming shortened V by 5 bases and J by 1 base, and 8 bases separated the two germline ends. The CDR3 reads CASSKTPNTEAFF. The CDR3 nucleotides read TGTGCCAGCAGTAAAACTCCGAACACTGAAGCTTTCTTT.

The V call is TRBV24-1, the J call TRBJ1-2; a weak D match, TRBD1 (6 bases). Germline loops: CDR1 KGHDR, CDR2 SFDVKD. This CDR3 has 14 amino acids. V shed 7 bases and J shed 4 bases, with 15 bases lying between them. CDR3 coding DNA: TGTGCCACCAGACCCGGGGGGCGCAGCTATGGCTACACCTTC. This encodes CATRPGGRSYGYTF.

The sample holds one count of this clone. This chain uses TRBV6-5 with TRBJ1-4; perhaps TRBD1 as D (6 bases). The V and J ends lost 7 bases and 5 bases respectively, with 17 bases between them. CDR1 and CDR2 (germline): MNHEY, SVGAGI. There are 15 residues in the CDR3. The CDR3 DNA follows: TGTGCCAGCACCGAAATAGGGCAGGGGAATGAAAAACTGTTTTTT. It is translated as CASTEIGQGNEKLFF.

The V call is TRBV7-9, the J call TRBJ1-3; no clear D gene. Germline V CDR1 and CDR2: SEHNR, FQNEAQ (reference sequence). V was pared by 2 bases and J by 0 bases, with 14 bases between. The CDR3 has 17 residues. The DNA of the CDR3 is TGTGCCAGCAGCTTAAAACGGGGTTCGGCCTCTGGAAACACCATATATTTT. Translating it yields CASSLKRGSASGNTIYF.

The gene calls are TRBV19 and TRBJ1-2, with 8 bases fitting TRBD1. The germline CDR1 and CDR2 sequences are LNHDA and SQIVND (reference sequence). The length of the CDR3 is 15 residues. Trimming at V came to 5 bases and at J to 4 bases, leaving 9 bases not matched to a gene. CDR3 bases: TGTGCCAGTAGTCCCCAAGGGACAGGCCCCTATGGCTACACCTTC. Its protein product is CASSPQGTGPYGYTF.

The gene calls are TRBV6-6 and TRBJ2-2; D is undetermined. CDR3 length equals 14 residues. Trimming shortened V by 3 bases and J by 1 base, and 6 bases separated the two germline ends. Germline V gene lookup returns CDR1 MNHNY and CDR2 SVGAGI (reference sequence). The CDR3 here is CASSYWWNTGELFF. The CDR3 DNA reads as TGTGCCAGCAGTTATTGGTGGAACACCGGGGAGCTGTTTTTT.

This chain links TRBV11-2 with TRBJ1-5, with 9 positions matching TRBD1. Germline V gene lookup returns CDR1 SGHAT and CDR2 FQNNGV. CDR3 length equals 15 residues. The V gene end was trimmed by 5 bases and the J gene end by 9 bases; junction bases not matched to a gene: 11. The CDR3: CASSASGTGPRPQHF. CDR3 bases: TGTGCCAGCAGCGCCTCCGGGACAGGGCCTCGGCCCCAGCATTTT.

J is TRBJ2-7 and V is TRBV13; 10 positions agree with TRBD2. Trimming cost V 7 bases and J 5 bases; bases outside gene matches: 8. Germline loops: CDR1 PRHDT, CDR2 FYEKMQ (reference sequence). The CDR3 consists of 14 residues. The DNA for the CDR3 is TGTGCCAGCACCCGTAGCGGGAGGTTCGACGAGCAGTACTTC. Translating gives CASTRSGRFDEQYF.

The chain couples TRBV7-3 to TRBJ1-3; 7 bases are shared with TRBD1. The V segment lost 2 bases and the J segment 3 bases; nucleotides outside the gene matches: 7. This CDR3 has 16 amino acids. Germline loops: CDR1 SGHTA, CDR2 FQGTGA. CDR3 sequence: CASSLLGGEFGNTIYF. CDR3 nucleotides: TGTGCCAGCAGCTTATTAGGGGGCGAGTTTGGAAACACCATATATTTT.

This clone showed up just once. The V gene is TRBV2, the J gene TRBJ1-1; D unclear. CDR3 size: 14 residues. Trimming cost V 2 bases and J 1 base, with 8 bases left between them. Germline V gene lookup returns CDR1 SNHLY and CDR2 FYNNEI. CDR3 in amino acids: CASSEWTQNTEAFF. The CDR3 DNA reads as TGTGCCAGCAGTGAATGGACGCAGAACACTGAAGCTTTCTTT.

This chain uses TRBV14 with TRBJ1-2; TRBD1 might be the D (6 bases). Germline V gene sequence: CDR1 SGHDN, CDR2 FVKESK. The CDR3 length is 17 residues. The ends were cut back, 2 bases at V and 4 bases at J, with 20 bases in the middle. The CDR3 is CASSQYGGGRRGYGYTF. CDR3 bases: TGTGCCAGCAGCCAATATGGCGGGGGGCGTCGGGGCTATGGCTACACCTTC. Combining the CDR3 with reference TRBV14 and TRBJ1-2 gives the whole variable domain EAGVTQFPSHSVIEKGQTVTLRCDPISGHDNLYWYRRVMGKEIKFLLHFVKESKQDESGMPNNRFLAERTGGTYSTLKVQPAELEDSGVYFCASSQYGGGRRGYGYTFGSGTRLTVV.

The chain carries TRBV25-1 and TRBJ1-6, with D unresolved. Per germline, CDR1 MGHDK and CDR2 SYGVNS. The CDR3 length is 13 residues. Trimming took off 7 bases at V and 7 bases at J, with 11 bases between the two ends. CDR3 residues: CASTPAGNSPLHF. CDR3 nucleotides: TGTGCCAGCACGCCGGCGGGAAATTCACCCCTCCACTTT.

The J gene is TRBJ1-2, the V gene TRBV6-5; TRBD1 matches 11 bases. The J segment lost 8 bases and the V segment lost 10 bases, leaving 6 bases of the junction unmatched. CDR3 size: 12 residues. In germline, CDR1 is MNHEY, CDR2 SVGAGI. The CDR3 protein is CATGQGAGGYTF. DNA of the CDR3: TGTGCCACCGGACAGGGGGCAGGAGGCTACACCTTC.

This chain joins TRBV5-4 and TRBJ2-1; perhaps D is TRBD1 or TRBD2 (5 bases each). CDR3 length equals 13 residues. The germline V gene has CDR1 SGHNT and CDR2 YYREEE (reference sequence). Trimming shortened V by 1 base and J by 9 bases, and 11 bases separated the two germline ends. CDR3: CASSLRTGAEQFF. Written as DNA, the CDR3 is TGTGCCAGCAGCTTGAGGACCGGGGCTGAGCAGTTCTTC.